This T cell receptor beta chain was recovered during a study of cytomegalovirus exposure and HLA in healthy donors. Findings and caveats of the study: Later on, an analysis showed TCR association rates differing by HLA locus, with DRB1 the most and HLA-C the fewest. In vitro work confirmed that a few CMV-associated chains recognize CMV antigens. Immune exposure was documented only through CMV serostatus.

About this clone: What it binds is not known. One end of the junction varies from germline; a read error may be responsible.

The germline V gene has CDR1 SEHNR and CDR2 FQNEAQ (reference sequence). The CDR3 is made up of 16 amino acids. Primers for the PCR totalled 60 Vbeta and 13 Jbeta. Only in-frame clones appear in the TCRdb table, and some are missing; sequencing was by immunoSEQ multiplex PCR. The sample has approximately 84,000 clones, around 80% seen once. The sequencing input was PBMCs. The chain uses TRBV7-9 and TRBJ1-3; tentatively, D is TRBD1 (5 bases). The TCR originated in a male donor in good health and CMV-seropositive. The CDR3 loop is CASSLAAGGARNAIYF. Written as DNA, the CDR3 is TGTGCCAGCAGCTTAGCGGCCGGAGGGGCCCGAAACGCCATATATTTT.